These T cell receptor beta chains were read from a single sample in a study of blood T cell repertoires in COVID-19. The repertoire was sequenced with immunoSEQ multiplex PCR; TCRdb's copy has only in-frame clones and lacks some. The sample contains a few hundred thousand clones, under 85% of which appear only once. Sequencing used peripheral blood. The receptors shown here come from a woman aged 30 to 39 with COVID-19, enrolled during active disease. CDR3s include the opening cysteine and the closing phenylalanine or tryptophan. A D gene is named only where the DNA matches it firmly. Some rows mark clone size as missing; the rest say once, few, many or name a class of expanded clone.

TRBV29-1	.	TRBJ1-2	TRBD1	TGCAGCGTTCAGGGGGACGGGAGCTATGGCTACACCTTC	CSVQGDGSYGYTF
TRBV5-6	.	TRBJ1-5	.	TGTGCCAGCAGCCTAGGTCCAGGGGTAGGACAGCCCCAGCATTTT	CASSLGPGVGQPQHF
TRBV5-1	.	TRBJ2-7	TRBD2	TGCGCCAGCAGCTTGGGGCTAGCGGGGCCCTACGAGCAGTACTTC	CASSLGLAGPYEQYF
TRBV27	.	TRBJ1-1	.	TGTGCCAGCAGTTTCGGACACCTGGGCGGAGCTTTCTTT	CASSFGHLGGAFF
TRBV5-6	few	TRBJ2-5	TRBD1	TGTGCCAGCAGCCCAATGGGACAGGGGGAGACCCAGTACTTC	CASSPMGQGETQYF
TRBV4-1	.	TRBJ1-1	TRBD1	TGCGCCAGCAGACTGCAGGGGGCCGAAGGGACTGAAGCTTTCTTT	CASRLQGAEGTEAFF
TRBV7-8	.	TRBJ1-2	TRBD1	TGTGCCAGCAGCTTCACGACAGGGGGCGACTATGGCTACACCTTC	CASSFTTGGDYGYTF
TRBV2	few	TRBJ1-5	TRBD1	TGTGCCAGCAGTGATGCAGGGGGCTCTGGTCAGCCCCAGCATTTT	CASSDAGGSGQPQHF
TRBV6-5	.	TRBJ1-2	.	TGTGCCAGCAGTTACTCATCCGCTAACTATGGCTACACCTTC	CASSYSSANYGYTF
TRBV18	.	TRBJ1-3	.	TGTGCCAGCTCACCGACAGGAGGCGGTAACTCTGGAAACACCATATATTTT	CASSPTGGGNSGNTIYF